The 18 T cell receptor beta chains given below trace back to one sample, sequenced in a study of preoperative IRX-2 immunotherapy in early breast cancer. Regarding treatment: preoperative locoregional IRX-2 cytokine immunotherapy. Clones were read by immunoSEQ multiplex PCR, and TCRdb kept only the in-frame ones, dropping some. Of 20,000 to 30,000 clones listed, around nine tenths are singletons. Sample: tumor tissue, taken after IRX-2 immunotherapy. The receptors stem from a human donor with breast cancer.

This chain joins TRBV7-8 and TRBJ1-5, with TRBD1 as a possible D gene (6 bases). The CDR3 contains 17 residues. The germline V gene encodes CDR1 SGHVS and CDR2 FQNEAQ. V dropped 0 bases and J dropped 0 bases, with 12 bases sitting between them. The CDR3 reads CASSLAGGGYSNQPQHF. The DNA for the CDR3 is TGTGCCAGCAGCTTAGCAGGAGGGGGGTATAGCAATCAGCCCCAGCATTTT.

The genes are TRBV10-3 and TRBJ2-3; possible D gene TRBD1, 6 bases. CDR1 and CDR2 (germline): ENHRY, SYGVKD. The length of the CDR3 is 15 residues. Deletions cut 0 bases from V and 6 bases from J, with 13 bases between. The CDR3 here is CAISESARDTDTQYF. The CDR3 DNA follows: TGTGCCATCAGTGAGTCGGCCCGGGACACCGATACGCAGTATTTT.

DNA of the CDR3: TGTGCCAGTAGCCCGGACAGGGTTGACAATCAGCCCCAGCATTTT. Translated: CASSPDRVDNQPQHF. The gene calls are TRBV19 and TRBJ1-5; TRBD1 aligns across 8 bases. This CDR3 comprises 15 residues. Germline CDR1 reads LNHDA; CDR2 reads SQIVND (reference sequence). The V segment lost 6 bases and the J segment 3 bases; nucleotides outside the gene matches: 7. Variable domain in full (rest from reference TRBV19 and TRBJ1-5): DGGITQSPKYLFRKEGQNVTLSCEQNLNHDAMYWYRQDPGQGLRLIYYSQIVNDFQKGDIAEGYSVSREKKESFPLTVTSAQKNPTAFYLCASSPDRVDNQPQHFGDGTRLSIL.

Only one count was recorded for this clone. This chain links TRBV5-4 with TRBJ2-7; D is uncertain. The CDR3 totals 14 residues. From germline, CDR1 is SGHNT and CDR2 YYREEE (reference sequence). In DNA form, the CDR3 reads TGCGCCAGCAGCCAAGGCCCCGTCGGAGACGAGCAGTACGTC. Its protein is CASSQGPVGDEQYV.

The chain carries TRBV6-5 and TRBJ1-5; tentative D call: TRBD1 (5 bases). The germline gives CDR1 MNHEY, CDR2 SVGAGI. CDR3 length: 13 residues. Trimming pared 4 bases from V and 7 bases from J, leaving 11 bases between. The CDR3 DNA reads as TGTGCCAGCAGTTTCACAGGAAGGCAGCCCCAGCATTTT. Translation gives CASSFTGRQPQHF.

The rearrangement uses TRBV6-5 and TRBJ1-1; no clear D. The ends were cut back, 2 bases at V and 1 base at J, with 8 bases in the middle. Per the germline V gene, CDR1 is MNHEY and CDR2 is SVGAGI. The CDR3 is made up of 14 amino acids. The chain's CDR3 is CASSYRAGNTEAFF. The CDR3 DNA follows: TGTGCCAGCAGTTACAGAGCGGGGAACACTGAAGCTTTCTTT.

CDR3 sequence (DNA): TGTGCCAGCAGTCCTAACAGGGACTACAACACTGAAGCTTTCTTT. As protein: CASSPNRDYNTEAFF. The chain joins TRBV6-6 to TRBJ1-1; maybe TRBD1 (6 bases). The CDR3 is 15 residues long. Germline CDR1 reads MNHNY; CDR2 reads SVGAGI (reference sequence). Deletions cut 5 bases from V and 2 bases from J, with 15 bases between.

This sequence joins TRBV2 and TRBJ1-2, with 8 bases aligning to TRBD1. J lost 3 bases, V lost 4 bases, and 4 bases had no gene match. Germline assignment: CDR1 SNHLY and CDR2 FYNNEI. The CDR3 consists of 14 residues. The CDR3 DNA sequence: TGTGCCAGCAGTGCAGGGGGCGAGGACTATGGCTACACCTTC. As protein: CASSAGGEDYGYTF.

The chain recombines TRBV2 with TRBJ2-1, with 7 bases that match TRBD1. From germline, CDR1 is SNHLY and CDR2 FYNNEI. Germline trimming cut 9 bases from V and 8 bases from J; bases unmatched to any gene: 10. This CDR3 is 13 amino acids long. The chain's CDR3 is CASGQASGHEQFF. CDR3 bases: TGTGCCAGTGGACAGGCCAGTGGCCATGAGCAGTTCTTC.

This chain connects TRBV11-3 to TRBJ2-1, with D hard to call. The CDR3 is 15 amino acids. CDR1 and CDR2 (germline): SGHNT, YENEEA. V was trimmed by 2 bases and J by 5 bases, leaving 13 bases between them. DNA of the CDR3: TGTGCCAGCAGCTTAAGGAGTGTGGAGAACAATGAGCAGTTCTTC. It encodes CASSLRSVENNEQFF.

V gene TRBV6-1 combines with J gene TRBJ2-7, with D possibly matching TRBD2 (6 bases). The germline CDR1 and CDR2 sequences are MNHNS and SASEGT. The CDR3 covers 10 residues. Trimming removed 8 bases from V and 6 bases from J, with 8 bases in between. This chain's CDR3 is CASGRREQYF. CDR3 DNA sequence: TGTGCCAGCGGGAGGCGCGAGCAGTACTTC.

This clone was recorded once. J is TRBJ2-5 and V is TRBV7-3; tentatively, D is TRBD2 (6 bases). With 3 bases removed from V and 5 bases from J, the gap between germline ends came to 13 bases. The CDR3 covers 14 residues. Germline CDR1 and CDR2: SGHTA and FQGTGA. CDR3 sequence: CASSLGGPRETQYF. CDR3 nucleotides: TGTGCCAGCAGCTTGGGGGGACCTCGGGAGACCCAGTACTTC. Complete variable domain (other parts from reference TRBV7-3 and TRBJ2-5): GAGVSQTPSNKVTEKGKYVELRCDPISGHTALYWYRQSLGQGPEFLIYFQGTGAADDSGLPNDRFFAVRPEGSVSTLKIQRTERGDSAVYLCASSLGGPRETQYFGPGTRLLVL.

The genes are TRBV9 and TRBJ1-1, with D maybe TRBD1 (5 bases). This CDR3 spans 16 amino acids. Per the germline V gene, CDR1 is SGDLS and CDR2 is YYNGEE. With 4 bases removed from V and 2 bases from J, the gap between germline ends came to 18 bases. The CDR3 sequence is CASSPRRGSFNTEAFF. The CDR3, as DNA: TGTGCCAGCAGCCCCCGGAGGGGTTCTTTTAACACTGAAGCTTTCTTT.

The rearrangement joins TRBV20-1 to TRBJ1-1; TRBD1 agrees at 7 bases. Germline CDR1 and CDR2: DFQATT and SNEGSKA (reference sequence). The CDR3 spans 11 residues. The CDR3 DNA reads TGCAGAGGGACAGAGAACACTGAAGCTTTCTTT. Its protein product is CRGTENTEAFF.

This chain uses TRBV28 with TRBJ1-5, with D perhaps TRBD1 (5 bases). CDR3 length: 14 amino acids. Trimming stripped 5 bases from V and 0 bases from J, with 8 bases between. Germline V CDR1 and CDR2: MDHEN, SYDVKM. CDR3 sequence: CASSQGGSNQPQHF. CDR3 coding DNA: TGTGCCAGCAGTCAGGGTGGTAGCAATCAGCCCCAGCATTTT. The full variable domain, its missing parts supplied by reference TRBV28 and TRBJ1-5, is DVKVTQSSRYLVKRTGEKVFLECVQDMDHENMFWYRQDPGLGLRLIYFSYDVKMKEKGDIPEGYSVSREKKERFSLILESASTNQTSMYLCASSQGGSNQPQHFGDGTRLSIL.

The chain carries TRBV27 and TRBJ1-5; D is unclear. The CDR3 is 15 residues long. The germline gives CDR1 MNHEY, CDR2 SMNVEV (reference sequence). Trimming took off 5 bases at V and 1 base at J, with 12 bases between the two ends. CDR3 sequence (DNA): TGTGCCAGCAGTGCGAGGGCGGGGAGCAATCAGCCCCAGCATTTT. Amino acids: CASSARAGSNQPQHF.

The V and J genes are TRBV2 and TRBJ1-4; the match to TRBD1 covers 7 bases. Unmatched junction bases numbered 12, after V lost 10 bases and J lost 7 bases. This CDR3 is built from 14 residues. The germline CDR1 and CDR2 sequences are SNHLY and FYNNEI. As DNA, the CDR3 is TGTGCCACCCACGGACAGGACACAGGTGAAAAACTGTTTTTT. This sequence encodes CATHGQDTGEKLFF. The variable domain in full, completed from reference TRBV2 and TRBJ1-4, reads EPEVTQTPSHQVTQMGQEVILRCVPISNHLYFYWYRQILGQKVEFLVSFYNNEISEKSEIFDDQFSVERPDGSNFTLKIRSTKLEDSAMYFCATHGQDTGEKLFFGSGTQLSVL.

V usage is TRBV6-1 and J usage is TRBJ1-2, with 7 bases matching TRBD1. The CDR3 is made up of 14 amino acids. Germline V CDR1 and CDR2: MNHNS, SASEGT. J lost 2 bases, V lost 6 bases, and 6 bases had no gene match. Written as DNA, the CDR3 is TGTGCCAGCAGGGACCTGACAGGGAACTATGGCTACACCTTC. Its translation: CASRDLTGNYGYTF.